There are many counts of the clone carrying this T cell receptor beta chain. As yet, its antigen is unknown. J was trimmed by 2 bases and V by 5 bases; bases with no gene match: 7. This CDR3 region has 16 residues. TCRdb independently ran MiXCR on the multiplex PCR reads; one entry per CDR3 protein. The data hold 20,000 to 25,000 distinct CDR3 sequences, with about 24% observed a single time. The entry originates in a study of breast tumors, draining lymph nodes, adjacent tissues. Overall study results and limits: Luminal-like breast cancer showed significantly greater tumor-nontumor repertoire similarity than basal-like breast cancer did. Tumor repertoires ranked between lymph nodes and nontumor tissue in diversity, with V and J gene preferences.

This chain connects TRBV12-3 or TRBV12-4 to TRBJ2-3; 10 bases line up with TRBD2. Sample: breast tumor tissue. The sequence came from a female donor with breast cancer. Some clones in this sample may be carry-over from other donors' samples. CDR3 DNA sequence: TGTGCCAGCAGTCGATCACTAGCGGGAATCACAGATACGCAGTATTTT. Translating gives CASSRSLAGITDTQYF.